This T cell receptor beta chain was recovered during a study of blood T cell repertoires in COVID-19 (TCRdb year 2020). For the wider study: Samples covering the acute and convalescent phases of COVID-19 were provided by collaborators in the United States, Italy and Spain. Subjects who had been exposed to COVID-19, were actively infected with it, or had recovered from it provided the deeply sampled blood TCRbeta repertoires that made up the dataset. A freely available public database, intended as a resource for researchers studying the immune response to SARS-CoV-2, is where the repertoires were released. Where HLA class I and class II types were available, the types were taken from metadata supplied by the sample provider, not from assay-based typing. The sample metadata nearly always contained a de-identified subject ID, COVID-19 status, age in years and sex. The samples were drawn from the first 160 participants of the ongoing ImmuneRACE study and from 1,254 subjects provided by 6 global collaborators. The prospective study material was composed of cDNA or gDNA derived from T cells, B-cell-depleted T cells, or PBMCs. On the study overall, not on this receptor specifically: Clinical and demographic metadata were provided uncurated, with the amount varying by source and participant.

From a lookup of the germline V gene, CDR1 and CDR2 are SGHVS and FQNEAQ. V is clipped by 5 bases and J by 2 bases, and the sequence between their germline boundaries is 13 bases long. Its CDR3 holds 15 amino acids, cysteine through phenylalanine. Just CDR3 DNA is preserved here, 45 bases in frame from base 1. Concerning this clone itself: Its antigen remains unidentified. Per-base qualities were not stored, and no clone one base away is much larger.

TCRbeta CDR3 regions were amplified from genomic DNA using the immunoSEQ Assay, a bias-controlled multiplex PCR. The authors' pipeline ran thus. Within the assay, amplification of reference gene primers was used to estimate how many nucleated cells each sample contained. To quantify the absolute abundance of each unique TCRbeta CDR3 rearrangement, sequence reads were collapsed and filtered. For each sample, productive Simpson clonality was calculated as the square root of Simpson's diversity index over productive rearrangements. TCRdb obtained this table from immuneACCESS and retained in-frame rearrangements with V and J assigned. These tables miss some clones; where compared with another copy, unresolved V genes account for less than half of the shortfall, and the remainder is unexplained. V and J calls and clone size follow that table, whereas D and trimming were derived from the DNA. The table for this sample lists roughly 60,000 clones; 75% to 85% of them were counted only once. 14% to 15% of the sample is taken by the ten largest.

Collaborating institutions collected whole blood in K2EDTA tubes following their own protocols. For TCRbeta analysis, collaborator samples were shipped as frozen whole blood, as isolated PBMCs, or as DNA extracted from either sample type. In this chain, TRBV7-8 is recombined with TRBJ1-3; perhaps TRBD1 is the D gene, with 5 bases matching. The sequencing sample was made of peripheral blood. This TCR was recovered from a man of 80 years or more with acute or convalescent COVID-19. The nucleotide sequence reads TGTGCCAGCAGCGTACCAGGGAAAACTGGAAACACCATATATTTT. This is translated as CASSVPGKTGNTIYF. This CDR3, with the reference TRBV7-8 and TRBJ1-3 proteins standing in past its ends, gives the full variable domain GAGVSQSPRYKVAKRGQDVALRCDPISGHVSLFWYQQALGQGPEFLTYFQNEAQLDKSGLPSDRFFAERPEGSVSTLKIQRTQQEDSAVYLCASSVPGKTGNTIYFGEGSWLTVV.